This entry lists 13 T cell receptor beta chains sequenced from one sample in a study of T cells after yellow fever vaccination. TCRdb called the 5' RACE reads again in MiXCR, with one record for every CDR3 protein. In the table there are 300,000 to 350,000 distinct CDR3 sequences, around 10% of which are singletons. The sequenced sample was CD4+ T cells sorted from PBMCs, obtained 45 days after the yellow fever booster vaccination. These receptors came from a man younger than 35 who received the YFV17D yellow fever vaccine.

The rearrangement links TRBV6-6 to TRBJ1-4; D possibly corresponds to TRBD1 (5 bases). Trimming cost V 8 bases and J 8 bases, with 9 bases left between them. Germline V gene lookup returns CDR1 MNHNY and CDR2 SVGAGI (reference sequence). There are 11 residues in the CDR3. CDR3 nucleotide sequence: TGTGCCAGCCGGGGGAGGGAAAAACTGTTTTTT. Its translation: CASRGREKLFF.

This clonotype was seen only a few times. The rearrangement joins TRBV7-3 to TRBJ2-5; a possible D gene is TRBD2 (6 bases). The V gene lost 5 bases and the J gene lost 3 bases, with 19 bases spanning the gap. The length of the CDR3 is 16 residues. In germline, CDR1 is SGHTA, CDR2 FQGTGA. CDR3 coding DNA: TGTGCCAGCAGCCAGAATGGGGGGTATGCCAAAGAGACCCAGTACTTC. Translating gives CASSQNGGYAKETQYF.

This clonotype was observed a handful of times. V gene TRBV5-1 combines with J gene TRBJ2-3; 10 bases are shared with TRBD1. Looked up from germline, CDR1 is SGHRS and CDR2 is YFSETQ. The CDR3 loop spans 15 amino acids. The trim removed 1 base at V and 5 bases at J, leaving 4 bases unmatched. The CDR3 region has the DNA TGCGCCAGCAGCTTGATGGGACAGGGGTTAGATACGCAGTATTTT. It yields the protein CASSLMGQGLDTQYF.

The chain links TRBV2 to TRBJ2-5; D gene unclear. This CDR3 has 11 residues. Trimming took off 4 bases at V and 5 bases at J, with 5 bases between the two ends. The germline gives CDR1 SNHLY, CDR2 FYNNEI. The DNA for the CDR3 is TGTGCCAGCAGTGGTTTCGAGACCCAGTACTTC. Residues: CASSGFETQYF.

The J gene is TRBJ2-5, the V gene TRBV14; D might be TRBD2 (6 bases). The germline gives CDR1 SGHDN, CDR2 FVKESK. V was pared by 2 bases and J by 5 bases, with 18 bases between. CDR3 length equals 16 residues. DNA of the CDR3: TGTGCCAGCAGCCAAAGGAGGGGCAGAACGGGGGAGACCCAGTACTTC. Its protein is CASSQRRGRTGETQYF. Drawing the rest from reference TRBV14 and TRBJ2-5, the complete variable domain is EAGVTQFPSHSVIEKGQTVTLRCDPISGHDNLYWYRRVMGKEIKFLLHFVKESKQDESGMPNNRFLAERTGGTYSTLKVQPAELEDSGVYFCASSQRRGRTGETQYFGPGTRLLVL.

This clonotype has a handful of counts. The rearrangement uses TRBV7-9 and TRBJ1-2; 7 nucleotides match TRBD1. Germline values: CDR1 SEHNR, CDR2 FQNEAQ (reference sequence). This CDR3 spans 14 amino acids. The J segment lost 4 bases and the V segment lost 4 bases, leaving 6 bases of the junction unmatched. The CDR3 sequence is CASSWGQSPYGYTF. CDR3 nucleotide sequence: TGTGCCAGCAGCTGGGGACAGAGTCCCTATGGCTACACCTTC.

This clonotype turned up a few times. The rearrangement links TRBV7-3 to TRBJ2-1; D remains ambiguous. CDR1 is SGHTA, CDR2 FQGTGA, per germline. The V end lost 5 bases, the J end lost 2 bases, and 13 bases lay between the germline ends. CDR3 length equals 15 residues. The DNA for the CDR3 is TGTGCCAGCAGCGCCCGTCTCGGGCCCTACAATGAGCAGTTCTTC. It is translated as CASSARLGPYNEQFF.

Many counts were recorded for this clonotype. This chain links TRBV28 with TRBJ1-5; no firm D call. Germline V CDR1 and CDR2: MDHEN, SYDVKM. V was pared by 6 bases and J by 2 bases, with 14 bases between. This CDR3 is 15 amino acids long. In nucleotides, the CDR3 is TGTGCCAGCAGGACGATGGGGTCGGGCAATCAGCCCCAGCATTTT. This gives the protein CASRTMGSGNQPQHF.

V usage is TRBV28 and J usage is TRBJ1-6, with 8 bases matching TRBD1. The CDR3 contains 17 residues. Germline V CDR1 and CDR2: MDHEN, SYDVKM. The V gene end was trimmed by 4 bases and the J gene end by 5 bases; junction bases not matched to a gene: 10. The CDR3 is CASSSDRRTGNNSPLHF. Written as DNA, the CDR3 is TGTGCCAGCAGTTCAGACCGGCGGACAGGGAATAATTCACCCCTCCACTTT.

This clonotype showed up just a few times. The CDR3 DNA follows: TGTGCCAGCAGTTTAGTCCAGGGTATTGTGCCCCAGCATTTT. Encoded protein: CASSLVQGIVPQHF. The chain is built from TRBV12-3 or TRBV12-4 and TRBJ1-5; D perhaps matches TRBD1 (5 bases). CDR3 length equals 14 residues. The V gene lost 1 base and the J gene lost 9 bases, with 13 bases spanning the gap.

This clonotype was observed a single time. The chain has TRBV6-2 or TRBV6-3 and TRBJ2-3; D is uncertain. CDR3 size: 11 residues. Trimming removed 2 bases at V and 10 bases at J, with 7 bases between. Per germline, CDR1 MNHEY and CDR2 SVGEGT. The CDR3 coding sequence is TGTGCCAGCAGTTACGGACGGGCGCAGTATTTT. Residues: CASSYGRAQYF.

The J gene is TRBJ2-2, the V gene TRBV5-4; D is undetermined. The V gene's germline CDR1 is SGHNT and CDR2 YYREEE (reference sequence). The CDR3 totals 15 residues. Trimming shortened V by 1 base and J by 1 base, and 8 bases separated the two germline ends. As DNA, the CDR3 is TGTGCCAGCAGCTTGTCGTCCCAGAACACCGGGGAGCTGTTTTTT. As protein: CASSLSSQNTGELFF.

The chain employs TRBV5-1 and TRBJ2-4; a weak D match, TRBD1 (6 bases). Germline CDR1 SGHRS, CDR2 YFSETQ. The V end lost 4 bases, the J end lost 1 base, and 15 bases lay between the germline ends. CDR3 length equals 16 residues. The CDR3 DNA is TGCGCCAGCAGCCCCAGGGGCGCAACGGCCAAAAACATTCAGTACTTC. It yields the protein CASSPRGATAKNIQYF.